Below, 27 T cell receptor beta chains from the same sample are listed, as sequenced in a study of CD8+ T cells in alopecia areata. In each case, RNA was isolated and then reverse transcribed into cDNA as the sequencing template. Profiling relied on immunoSEQ multiplex PCR, and the TCRdb table lists in-frame clones only, not all of them. The repertoire holds some 42,000 clones, with roughly 90% as singletons. Specified treatment: oral pan-JAK inhibitor, 5-10 mg twice daily. The sequencing used CD8+ T cells sorted from blood, collected at week 24, from a patient treated with tofacitinib. Every receptor here comes from a human donor with alopecia areata.

J is TRBJ2-7 and V is TRBV15, with a weak D call TRBD2 (5 bases). The germline V and J ends were trimmed by 0 bases and 6 bases, with 15 bases remaining between them. This CDR3 has 15 amino acids. CDR1 and CDR2 from the germline V gene are LNHNV and YYDKDF (reference sequence). CDR3 amino acids: CATSRDRGQLGEQYF. The CDR3 nucleotides read TGTGCCACCAGCAGAGATCGAGGGCAGCTAGGCGAGCAGTACTTC.

V gene TRBV4-1 combines with J gene TRBJ2-1; 10 bases are shared with TRBD2. The germline V gene encodes CDR1 MGHRA and CDR2 YSYEKL. The CDR3 consists of 17 residues. J gave up 6 bases and V 0 bases, and 8 bases lay outside the gene matches. In nucleotides, the CDR3 is TGCGCCAGCAGCCAAGAAGCAGCGGGGGGGCTCCTCAATGAGCAGTTCTTC. It yields the protein CASSQEAAGGLLNEQFF.

This chain joins TRBV7-9 and TRBJ2-1; 9 positions agree with TRBD2. Germline V CDR1 and CDR2: SEHNR, FQNEAQ (reference sequence). The CDR3 runs 15 residues. V dropped 1 base and J dropped 4; count of bases not matched to a gene: 2. The CDR3 loop reads CASSLVTSGYNEQFF. The DNA of the CDR3 is TGTGCCAGCAGCTTAGTGACTAGCGGATACAATGAGCAGTTCTTC.

The chain employs TRBV9 and TRBJ2-5, with a tentative D call TRBD2 (5 bases). The V end lost 3 bases, the J end lost 10 bases, and 19 bases lay between the germline ends. Per germline, CDR1 SGDLS and CDR2 YYNGEE. The CDR3 has 14 residues. CDR3 nucleotides: TGTGCCAGCAGCGGAAGGGAGACCGAGGAGGACCAGTACTTC. It specifies CASSGRETEEDQYF.

This clone occurred once. The rearrangement joins TRBV15 to TRBJ2-5; D is unclear. Trimming left V 0 bases short and J 2 bases short, with 10 bases between. The CDR3 has 15 residues. Germline V CDR1 and CDR2: LNHNV, YYDKDF (reference sequence). This chain's CDR3 is CATSRDKARQETQYF. CDR3 in DNA: TGTGCCACCAGCAGAGATAAGGCCAGACAAGAGACCCAGTACTTC.

The chain carries TRBV27 and TRBJ2-7; D possibly corresponds to TRBD1 (5 bases). The germline V and J ends were trimmed by 1 base and 0 bases, with 7 bases remaining between them. The CDR3 sequence is 14 residues long. The germline V gene has CDR1 MNHEY and CDR2 SMNVEV (reference sequence). CDR3 sequence (DNA): TGTGCCAGCAGTTTATACGACAGCTCCTACGAGCAGTACTTC. Translation: CASSLYDSSYEQYF.

The chain uses TRBV6-5 and TRBJ2-1; possible D gene TRBD2, 6 bases. CDR3 length: 14 residues. In germline, CDR1 is MNHEY, CDR2 SVGAGI. Trimming shortened V by 0 bases and J by 4 bases, and 7 bases separated the two germline ends. The CDR3 DNA reads as TGTGCCAGCAGTTACTCGCGGGATTACAATGAGCAGTTCTTC. Its translation: CASSYSRDYNEQFF.

V gene TRBV7-2 combines with J gene TRBJ2-3; 7 nucleotides align to TRBD1. The germline V gene has CDR1 SGHTA and CDR2 FQGNSA. The CDR3 is made up of 14 amino acids. V lost 1 base, J lost 5 bases, and 3 bases stayed unmatched. Here the CDR3 reads CASSLGRTGDTQYF. The CDR3 DNA reads TGTGCCAGCAGCTTAGGACGGACAGGAGATACGCAGTATTTT.

The chain uses TRBV5-6 and TRBJ2-5; 8 nucleotides match TRBD1. Germline loops: CDR1 SGHDT, CDR2 YYEEEE. The CDR3 runs to 15 residues. V was pared by 4 bases and J by 2 bases, with 7 bases of the junction left unmatched. CDR3 amino acids: CASSPDRGPQETQYF. Here the CDR3 DNA reads TGTGCCAGCAGCCCTGACAGGGGCCCTCAAGAGACCCAGTACTTC. Using reference TRBV5-6 and TRBJ2-5 for the parts outside the CDR3, the full variable domain is DAGVTQSPTHLIKTRGQQVTLRCSPKSGHDTVSWYQQALGQGPQFIFQYYEEEERQRGNFPDRFSGHQFPNYSSELNVNALLLGDSALYLCASSPDRGPQETQYFGPGTRLLVL.

CDR3 sequence reads: CASSLGSVSNTEAFF. DNA for the CDR3: TGTGCCAGCAGCTTAGGGTCGGTGAGTAACACTGAAGCTTTCTTT. J is TRBJ1-1 and V is TRBV7-9; no clear D. Trimming stripped 1 base from V and 2 bases from J, with 11 bases between. CDR3 length: 15 amino acids. Germline V gives CDR1 SEHNR, CDR2 FQNEAQ (reference sequence).

In the case of this clone: One end of the junction is discordant with germline, which a read error may explain. V and J are TRBV2 and TRBJ2-7; D is uncertain. The CDR3 covers 13 residues. The germline gives CDR1 SNHLY, CDR2 FYNNEI. CDR3 coding DNA: TGTGCCAGCAGGGAAGCCGGCGGCTACGAGCAGTACTTC. Its translation: CASREAGGYEQYF.

V and J are TRBV6-6 and TRBJ1-1; D is ambiguous. Trimming cost V 3 bases and J 0 bases, with 5 bases left between them. Germline V gene sequence: CDR1 MNHNY, CDR2 SVGAGI (reference sequence). CDR3 length: 13 residues. The CDR3, as DNA: TGTGCCAGCAGTTATCTCTTGAACACTGAAGCTTTCTTT. It is translated as CASSYLLNTEAFF.

The chain is built from TRBV7-9 and TRBJ2-3, with 10 bases fitting TRBD2. CDR1 is SEHNR, CDR2 FQNEAQ, per germline (reference sequence). With 4 bases clipped from V and 1 base from J, the junction kept 2 bases outside the gene matches. This CDR3 has 15 amino acids. The CDR3 is CASSSGTSGTDTQYF. The CDR3 DNA follows: TGTGCCAGCAGCTCCGGGACTAGCGGCACAGATACGCAGTATTTT.

This clone was observed a handful of times. V and J are TRBV29-1 and TRBJ2-1; TRBD2 matches 8 bases. This CDR3 comprises 14 residues. The J segment lost 4 bases and the V segment lost 4 bases, leaving 6 bases of the junction unmatched. Germline V gene sequence: CDR1 SQVTM, CDR2 ANQGSEA. The CDR3 here is CSVGLLADYNEQFF. For the CDR3, the DNA is TGCAGCGTTGGTCTACTAGCGGATTACAATGAGCAGTTCTTC.

This clone has just a few counts. The V gene is TRBV14, the J gene TRBJ2-1; unclear D gene. V was cut by 8 bases and J by 8 bases, with 13 bases left in between. The CDR3 length is 12 residues. Germline-derived CDR1 and CDR2 are SGHDN and FVKESK. In DNA, the CDR3 is TGTGCCAGCGGTTGGGTTGAACATGAGCAGTTCTTC. Its translation: CASGWVEHEQFF.

This chain joins TRBV7-8 and TRBJ1-1; D not resolved. The CDR3 is made up of 14 amino acids. V was trimmed by 2 bases and J by 6 bases, leaving 13 bases between them. Looked up from germline, CDR1 is SGHVS and CDR2 is FQNEAQ. The CDR3 protein is CASSLWEETSEAFF. CDR3 bases: TGTGCCAGCAGCTTATGGGAAGAGACATCTGAAGCTTTCTTT. Using reference TRBV7-8 and TRBJ1-1 for the parts outside the CDR3, the full variable domain is GAGVSQSPRYKVAKRGQDVALRCDPISGHVSLFWYQQALGQGPEFLTYFQNEAQLDKSGLPSDRFFAERPEGSVSTLKIQRTQQEDSAVYLCASSLWEETSEAFFGQGTRLTVV.

The chain uses TRBV19 and TRBJ2-7, with D perhaps matching TRBD1 (6 bases). The CDR3 is 13 residues long. V shed 6 bases and J shed 2 bases, with 11 bases lying between them. Per germline, CDR1 LNHDA and CDR2 SQIVND (reference sequence). The CDR3 protein is CASSLTGTYEQYF. The CDR3 region has the DNA TGTGCCAGTAGCCTGACAGGAACCTACGAGCAGTACTTC.

The chain links TRBV7-9 to TRBJ2-1; tentative D call: TRBD1 (6 bases). The CDR3 sequence is 19 residues long. Trimming stripped 4 bases from V and 0 bases from J, with 22 bases between. Germline CDR1 SEHNR, CDR2 FQNEAQ (reference sequence). The CDR3 DNA is TGTGCCAGCAGCTACTACATCGGGACAACCGAAAGCTCCTACAATGAGCAGTTCTTC. Protein: CASSYYIGTTESSYNEQFF.

The chain links TRBV30 to TRBJ1-1; D remains ambiguous. The germline V and J ends were trimmed by 0 bases and 5 bases, with 10 bases remaining between them. CDR3 size: 13 residues. The germline CDR1 and CDR2 sequences are GTSNPN and SVGIG (reference sequence). CDR3 sequence (DNA): TGTGCCTGGAGTGTACTGTCGGCGACTGAAGCTTTCTTT. Amino acid sequence: CAWSVLSATEAFF.

This chain uses TRBV28 with TRBJ2-5; D ambiguous. The CDR3 runs to 11 residues. In germline, CDR1 is MDHEN, CDR2 SYDVKM. The ends were cut back, 6 bases at V and 0 bases at J, with 2 bases in the middle. In DNA, the CDR3 is TGTGCCAGCAGGTACCAAGAGACCCAGTACTTC. This translates into CASRYQETQYF. The full variable domain, rest sourced from reference TRBV28 and TRBJ2-5, is DVKVTQSSRYLVKRTGEKVFLECVQDMDHENMFWYRQDPGLGLRLIYFSYDVKMKEKGDIPEGYSVSREKKERFSLILESASTNQTSMYLCASRYQETQYFGPGTRLLVL.

V usage is TRBV27 and J usage is TRBJ2-5; 10 nucleotides line up with TRBD1. The J call is uncertain, as TRBJ2-7 better fits the DNA end. The CDR3 contains 14 residues. Germline V CDR1 and CDR2: MNHEY, SMNVEV (reference sequence). The CDR3 is CASSLGTGVGEQYF. The CDR3 region has the DNA TGTGCCAGCAGCCTCGGGACAGGGGTGGGCGAGCAGTACTTC.

Only one count was recorded for this clone. V is TRBV7-6 and J is TRBJ2-1; 10 bases map to TRBD2. V lost 4 bases to trimming and J lost 5 bases; unmatched junction nucleotides: 5. Germline V gene sequence: CDR1 SGHVS, CDR2 FNYEAQ. The CDR3 is made up of 15 amino acids. The CDR3 reads CASSSERGGNNEQFF. The CDR3, as DNA: TGTGCCAGCAGCTCGGAGCGGGGGGGGAACAATGAGCAGTTCTTC.

V gene TRBV7-2 combines with J gene TRBJ2-7; tentatively, D is TRBD2 (6 bases). The CDR3 consists of 13 residues. Germline CDR1 and CDR2: SGHTA and FQGNSA. Trimming cost V 1 base and J 6 bases, with 10 bases left between them. This CDR3 is CASSLGGGTEQYF. In DNA, the CDR3 is TGTGCCAGCAGCTTAGGTGGGGGGACCGAGCAGTACTTC.

The rearrangement joins TRBV27 to TRBJ2-5, with TRBD2 as a possible D gene (7 bases). Germline CDR1 and CDR2: MNHEY and SMNVEV (reference sequence). Trimming removed 4 bases from V and 5 bases from J, with 17 bases in between. The CDR3 is 15 residues long. CDR3 sequence: CASSSEGGAWETQYF. CDR3 nucleotides: TGTGCCAGCAGTTCCGAGGGGGGGGCCTGGGAGACCCAGTACTTC.

This clone was seen a single time. The J gene is TRBJ2-1, the V gene TRBV5-1; possible D gene TRBD1, 5 bases. The CDR3 loop spans 15 amino acids. CDR1 and CDR2 (germline): SGHRS, YFSETQ. V lost 4 bases and J 7 bases, leaving 18 bases between the germline ends. Here the CDR3 reads CASSRPTTANNEQFF. CDR3 sequence (DNA): TGCGCCAGCAGCCGCCCTACGACAGCTAATAATGAGCAGTTCTTC.

The chain combines TRBV27 with TRBJ2-1, with 9 nucleotides matching TRBD1. This CDR3 is built from 15 residues. Germline V gene lookup returns CDR1 MNHEY and CDR2 SMNVEV (reference sequence). V lost 8 bases and J lost 5; bases outside the gene matches: 10. The CDR3 region has the DNA TGTGCCAGCGGCTCCGGGACAGGGATGGACAATGAGCAGTTCTTC. This codes for CASGSGTGMDNEQFF.

J is TRBJ1-1 and V is TRBV4-1; TRBD1 matches 7 bases. In germline, CDR1 is MGHRA, CDR2 YSYEKL. CDR3 length: 16 residues. The V gene end was trimmed by 1 base and the J gene end by 0 bases; junction bases not matched to a gene: 5. The CDR3, as DNA: TGCGCCAGCAGCCAAGCAGGGGGGGGAATGAACACTGAAGCTTTCTTT. Translation gives CASSQAGGGMNTEAFF.